The 6 T cell receptor beta chains below come from one sample, sequenced in a study of cytomegalovirus exposure and HLA in healthy donors. The PCR contained 60 Vbeta and 13 Jbeta primers. Clones were sequenced by immunoSEQ multiplex PCR, and TCRdb holds only the in-frame ones, with some missing. The sample yields around 120,000 clones, around 77% seen once. The sequenced sample consisted of PBMCs. All receptors come from a woman aged 50 to 60 in good health and CMV-seronegative.

This chain joins TRBV29-1 and TRBJ2-3; D uncertain. In germline, CDR1 is SQVTM, CDR2 ANQGSEA. Deletions cut 2 bases from V and 6 bases from J, with 12 bases between. This CDR3 comprises 13 residues. CDR3 amino acids: CSVEPATGDTQYF. The CDR3 nucleotides are TGCAGCGTTGAACCGGCTACCGGGGATACGCAGTATTTT.

The gene calls are TRBV30 and TRBJ1-1; maybe TRBD1 (5 bases). This CDR3 contains 15 residues. V was clipped by 8 bases and J by 1 base, with 20 bases between them. Germline-derived CDR1 and CDR2 are GTSNPN and SVGIG (reference sequence). The CDR3 spells CARKIPIGGNTEAFF. CDR3 coding DNA: TGTGCCAGGAAGATTCCTATCGGGGGGAACACTGAAGCTTTCTTT.

The chain combines TRBV19 with TRBJ2-7, with 7 nucleotides matching TRBD2. Germline CDR1 and CDR2: LNHDA and SQIVND (reference sequence). V lost 4 bases to trimming and J lost 0 bases; unmatched junction nucleotides: 6. CDR3 length: 15 residues. CDR3 sequence: CASSSGGSSSYEQYF. CDR3 sequence (DNA): TGTGCCAGTAGTAGCGGCGGGAGTAGCTCCTACGAGCAGTACTTC.

This clone has just a few counts. The V call is TRBV19, the J call TRBJ2-3, with 9 bases aligning to TRBD2. Germline trimming cut 5 bases from V and 4 bases from J; bases unmatched to any gene: 7. This CDR3 spans 15 amino acids. CDR1 and CDR2 from the germline V gene are LNHDA and SQIVND (reference sequence). For the CDR3, the DNA is TGTGCCAGTAGTGTAGCGGGGGTTGTCGCAGATACGCAGTATTTT. Translation gives CASSVAGVVADTQYF.

The rearrangement uses TRBV7-2 and TRBJ2-3, with TRBD2 identical over 10 bases. The V gene end was trimmed by 7 bases and the J gene end by 4 bases; junction bases not matched to a gene: 8. CDR3 length equals 15 residues. CDR1 and CDR2 (germline): SGHTA, FQGNSA. CDR3 nucleotides: TGTGCCAGCACCGACTGGACTAGCGGTTCAGATACGCAGTATTTT. Its translation: CASTDWTSGSDTQYF.

V gene TRBV7-9 combines with J gene TRBJ1-2, with D uncertain. From germline, CDR1 is SEHNR and CDR2 FQNEAQ (reference sequence). Between the trimmed V and J ends, which lost 4 bases and 7 bases, there was a span of 13 bases. CDR3 length: 13 residues. The CDR3 DNA sequence: TGTGCCAGCAGCTCCTCCCAAGGAGGTGGCTACACCTTC. Encoded protein: CASSSSQGGGYTF.